The 6 T cell receptor beta chains below were found in one sample sequenced in a study of response to subunit inactivated influenza vaccine. TCRdb processed the RT-PCR reads anew with MiXCR; each CDR3 protein has one entry. This sample carries 800,000 or so distinct CDR3 sequences, roughly 20% of them seen once, and the ten largest clones take about 10%. This specimen was PBMCs from blood, taken about 5 days after vaccination. Receptors were obtained from a man aged 50-60 years who received an inactivated influenza vaccine.

This clonotype was counted only a few times. This chain joins TRBV4-3 and TRBJ1-2; D might be TRBD1 (5 bases). V lost 3 bases and J 3 bases, leaving 11 bases between the germline ends. CDR1 LGHNA and CDR2 YSLEER come from the germline V gene. CDR3 length: 14 amino acids. The CDR3 DNA sequence: TGCGCCAGCAGCCAGGCCAGGGATGACTATGGCTACACCTTC. It encodes CASSQARDDYGYTF.

This clonotype was observed a handful of times. This rearrangement joins TRBV9 to TRBJ1-6; tentatively, D is TRBD1 (5 bases). The germline gives CDR1 SGDLS, CDR2 YYNGEE. Trimming took off 4 bases at V and 14 bases at J, with 22 bases between the two ends. CDR3 length: 15 amino acids. CDR3 in amino acids: CASSISVGPSIALHF. Written as DNA, the CDR3 is TGTGCCAGCAGCATTTCCGTGGGGCCGTCTATAGCCCTCCACTTT.

This clonotype was counted a few times. The V call is TRBV2, the J call TRBJ2-1; TRBD2 matches at 10 bases. The CDR3 length is 15 residues. The germline gives CDR1 SNHLY, CDR2 FYNNEI. V lost 6 bases and J lost 7; bases outside the gene matches: 9. The CDR3 protein is CASRPGLAPENEQFF. The CDR3 coding sequence is TGTGCCAGCAGACCGGGACTAGCGCCTGAAAATGAGCAGTTCTTC.

The chain uses TRBV7-3 and TRBJ1-1; 7 bases agree with TRBD1. In germline, CDR1 is SGHTA, CDR2 FQGTGA. The trim removed 0 bases at V and 8 bases at J, leaving 9 bases unmatched. This CDR3 has 15 amino acids. CDR3 coding DNA: TGTGCCAGCAGCTTAACGACTCAAGGGACAGACGAAGCTTTCTTT. Translating gives CASSLTTQGTDEAFF. Variable domain in full (rest from reference TRBV7-3 and TRBJ1-1): GAGVSQTPSNKVTEKGKYVELRCDPISGHTALYWYRQSLGQGPEFLIYFQGTGAADDSGLPNDRFFAVRPEGSVSTLKIQRTERGDSAVYLCASSLTTQGTDEAFFGQGTRLTVV.

This clonotype was counted ten times or more. The chain links TRBV29-1 to TRBJ1-1; D remains ambiguous. The CDR3 is 11 amino acids. V was shortened by 1 base and J by 5 bases, with 5 bases between the two germline ends. CDR1 and CDR2 from the germline V gene are SQVTM and ANQGSEA. The CDR3 nucleotides read TGCAGCGTTGAAGGGAGGACTGAAGCTTTCTTT. Protein sequence: CSVEGRTEAFF.

The sample holds a few counts of this clonotype. The CDR3 protein is CATRRDAGGMQYF. The DNA for the CDR3 is TGTGCCACCCGTAGAGACGCAGGGGGAATGCAGTATTTT. This chain joins TRBV24-1 and TRBJ2-3; TRBD1 aligns across 7 bases. Losses at the gene ends were 9 bases for V and 11 bases for J; bases not matched to a gene: 13. Germline V gene data show CDR1 as KGHDR and CDR2 as SFDVKD. The CDR3 consists of 13 residues.